The clone carrying this T cell receptor (beta chain) was recorded once. The sample comes from a study of blood T cell repertoires in COVID-19. V was clipped by 1 base and J by 1 base; unmatched bases: 2. The V gene's germline CDR1 is LNHDA and CDR2 SQIVND (reference sequence). CDR3 length equals 15 residues. Per the study methods: Amplified reference gene primers provided the basis for estimating nucleated cell counts. The assay was immunoSEQ multiplex PCR, and TCRdb's table has in-frame clones only and misses some. For V, J and clone size, that table is used; D and trimming come from the DNA. The repertoire includes over 25,000 clones, 90% of them detected once, and about 1% sits in the top ten.

The J gene is TRBJ2-5, the V gene TRBV19, with 8 bases that match TRBD2. Sample: peripheral blood. The source is a man between 65 and 85 years old with active or convalescent COVID-19. This CDR3 reads CASSIVAGIQETQYF. CDR3 bases: TGTGCCAGTAGTATAGTAGCGGGGATCCAAGAGACCCAGTACTTC.